This T cell receptor (beta chain) was recorded in a study of blood T cell repertoires in COVID-19. Study in general: Samples taken during acute and convalescent COVID-19 were collected in the United States, Italy and Spain. The cDNA or gDNA used as material had been derived from T cells, B-cell-depleted T cells, or PBMCs.

This CDR3 contains 16 residues. The V end was cut by 0 bases, the J end by 4 bases, with 13 bases between. Germline assignment: CDR1 LGHDT and CDR2 YNNKEL (reference sequence). As originally analysed: Nucleated cell number was recorded as an estimate derived from reference gene primer amplification. Produced via immunoSEQ multiplex PCR; TCRdb's table is partial and in-frame only. V and J calls and clone size are those listed in that table; D and trimming were worked out from the DNA. The table has 100,000 to 150,000 clones, more than 75% seen once; the top ten hold more than 3.5%. The chain employs TRBV3-1 (or the pseudogene TRBV3-2) and TRBJ1-3; possibly TRBD1 for D (5 bases). The sample comprised peripheral blood. The receptor was isolated from an older woman with acute or convalescent COVID-19. CDR3 residues: CASSQDRAGFGNTIYF. CDR3 nucleotides: TGTGCCAGCAGCCAAGACAGGGCTGGGTTCGGAAACACCATATATTTT.